Listed below are T cell receptor beta chains from one sample, sequenced in a study of T cell responses to AZD1222 COVID-19 vaccine. Only in-frame clones appear in the TCRdb table, and some are missing; sequencing was by immunoSEQ multiplex PCR. The sample has 120,000 to 150,000 clones; 80% to 95% are singletons. The source was peripheral blood, collected on day 0 of AZD1222 vaccination. These receptors were taken from an adult in good health. The CDR3 runs from the conserved cysteine through the conserved F or W. D genes are given only for firm matches. For some rows the clone size is stated as once, few or many, or as a class when expanded; others skip it.

J gene	D gene	clone size	V gene	CDR3 DNA	CDR3 protein
TRBJ2-5	NA	NA	TRBV20-1	TGCAGTGCGAGACGGGAGACCCAGTACTTC	CSARRETQYF
TRBJ1-3	TRBD1	NA	TRBV5-1	TGCGCCAGCAGCCCTCAGGGGGCTGGAAACACCATATATTTT	CASSPQGAGNTIYF
TRBJ2-1	NA	NA	TRBV4-2	TGTGCCAGCAGCCAACCTCAGTTGGACTACAATGAGCAGTTCTTC	CASSQPQLDYNEQFF
TRBJ2-1	NA	NA	TRBV9	TGTGCCAGCGGGAAGCCCGCTTCCCCTGAGCAGTTCTTC	CASGKPASPEQFF
TRBJ2-7	TRBD2	few	TRBV7-2	TGTGCCAGCAGCTCCCCCGGGGCGGGAGGGCCCAGGGAGCAGTACTTC	CASSSPGAGGPREQYF
TRBJ2-1	NA	NA	TRBV4-3	TGCGCCAGCAGCCAAGAGACTGCCTACAATGAGCAGTTCTTC	CASSQETAYNEQFF
TRBJ1-5	NA	NA	TRBV7-8	TGTGCCAGCAGCTTGCAGTCAAATCAGCCCCAGCATTTT	CASSLQSNQPQHF
TRBJ1-1	NA	NA	TRBV5-4	TGTGCCAGCATACAGCTCAGAGACACTGAAGCTTTCTTT	CASIQLRDTEAFF
TRBJ1-1	NA	NA	TRBV11-2	TGTGCCAGCAGCTTAGAGCAGGGGAGGGTTACTGAAGCTTTCTTT	CASSLEQGRVTEAFF
TRBJ1-3	NA	NA	TRBV9	TGTGCCAGCAGCCCTGGACAGCGCCGGTCGCGCGGGGACACCATATATTTT	CASSPGQRRSRGDTIYF
TRBJ2-7	NA	NA	TRBV5-1	TGCGCCAGCAGCACGGGGACGGGCGGGGAGCAGTACTTC	CASSTGTGGEQYF
TRBJ1-2	NA	NA	TRBV5-6	TGTGCCAGCAGCTCGACCTTTGGACAGCGTAGAGGCTACACCTTC	CASSSTFGQRRGYTF
TRBJ2-6	NA	NA	TRBV19	TGTGCCAGTAGTATATACGGGCCTGGGGCCAACGTCCTGACTTTC	CASSIYGPGANVLTF
TRBJ2-7	TRBD2	NA	TRBV11-2	TGTGCCACCAGAATAATTAGCGGGAGACGGCCCTACGAGCAGTACTTC	CATRIISGRRPYEQYF
TRBJ2-7	TRBD1	NA	TRBV3-1/TRBV3-2	TGTGCCAGCAGAGGACAGGGGCCCTACGAGCAGTACTTC	CASRGQGPYEQYF
TRBJ2-1	TRBD1	NA	TRBV11-1	TGTGCCAGCAGCCAGGGACAGGGGATCAACAATGAGCAGTTCTTC	CASSQGQGINNEQFF
TRBJ2-7	NA	NA	TRBV4-2	TGTGCCAGCAGCCCTCAGGGGCGACGCTCCTACGAGCAGTACTTC	CASSPQGRRSYEQYF
TRBJ2-6	TRBD1	NA	TRBV6-5	TGTGCCAGCACTGGGACAGGGACTGGGGCCAACGTCCTGACTTTC	CASTGTGTGANVLTF
TRBJ2-2	NA	NA	TRBV28	TGTGCCAGCAGTTTCCCGGACGGGGCGAACACCGGGGAGCTGTTTTTT	CASSFPDGANTGELFF
TRBJ2-1	NA	NA	TRBV15	TGTGCCACCAGCAGAGCAGGCGGGATGGCCTACAATGAGCAGTTCTTC	CATSRAGGMAYNEQFF
TRBJ2-1	NA	once	TRBV24-1	TGTGCCATCCGGGACCTCCCCACCAAAGGCTATGATGAGCAGTTCTTC	CAIRDLPTKGYDEQFF
TRBJ1-1	NA	NA	TRBV3-1/TRBV3-2	TGTGCCAGCAGCCAGATTAGGACAGATATGAACACTGAAGCTTTCTTT	CASSQIRTDMNTEAFF
TRBJ1-5	NA	NA	TRBV11-2	TGTGCCAGCAGCTTAGATCGCCAGCATCAGCCCCAGCATTTT	CASSLDRQHQPQHF
TRBJ1-5	NA	NA	TRBV3-1/TRBV3-2	TGTGCCAGCAGCCAAGATAGGCCAGGGGAAGGGCAGCCCCAGCATTTT	CASSQDRPGEGQPQHF
TRBJ1-5	NA	NA	TRBV30	TGTGCCTGGAGTGTACTCAACAGCCAGAATCAGCCCCAGCATTTT	CAWSVLNSQNQPQHF
TRBJ2-3	TRBD2	NA	TRBV18	TGTGCCACTCTTCGACTAGCCACAGATACGCAGTATTTT	CATLRLATDTQYF
TRBJ2-1	NA	NA	TRBV6-5	TGTGCCAGCACCAAGACAGCCTACAATGAGCAGTTCTTC	CASTKTAYNEQFF
TRBJ2-1	TRBD2	NA	TRBV9	TGTGCCAGCAGTGGACCCCTTTTAGCGGGAGGAGGAAATGAGCAGTTCTTC	CASSGPLLAGGGNEQFF
TRBJ2-7	NA	NA	TRBV2	TGTGCCAGCACCGAGGACGCTTACGAGCAGTACTTC	CASTEDAYEQYF
TRBJ1-3	NA	NA	TRBV19	TGTGCCAGTAGCCCAGCCGGAAACACCATATATTTT	CASSPAGNTIYF